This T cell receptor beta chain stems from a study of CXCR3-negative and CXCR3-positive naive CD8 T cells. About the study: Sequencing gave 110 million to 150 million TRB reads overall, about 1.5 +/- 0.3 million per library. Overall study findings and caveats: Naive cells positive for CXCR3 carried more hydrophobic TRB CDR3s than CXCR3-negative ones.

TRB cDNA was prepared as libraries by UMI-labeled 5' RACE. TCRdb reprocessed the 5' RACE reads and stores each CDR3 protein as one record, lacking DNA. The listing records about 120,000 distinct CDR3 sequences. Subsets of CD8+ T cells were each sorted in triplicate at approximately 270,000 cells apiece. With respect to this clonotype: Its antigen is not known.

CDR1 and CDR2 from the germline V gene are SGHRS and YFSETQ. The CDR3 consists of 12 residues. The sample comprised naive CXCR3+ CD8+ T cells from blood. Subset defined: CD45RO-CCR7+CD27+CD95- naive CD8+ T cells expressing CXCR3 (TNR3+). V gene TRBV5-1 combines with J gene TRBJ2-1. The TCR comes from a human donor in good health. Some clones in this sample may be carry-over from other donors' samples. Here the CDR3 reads CASRAAYNEQFF.